This T cell receptor beta chain was recovered during a study of liver allograft versus peripheral blood T cells. Across the whole study: Repertoires of T cell receptors in transplanted livers were compared with recipients' peripheral blood repertoires.

By share, this clonotype ranks as medium-sized (0.01 to 0.1%). TCRdb recomputed calls from the reads with MiXCR, one row per CDR3 protein. Counted here are about 8,300 distinct CDR3 sequences, about 15% occurring once; the ten biggest clones make up around 2.9%. The V gene lost 6 bases and the J gene lost 1 base, with 19 bases spanning the gap. This CDR3 spans 16 amino acids. Germline CDR1 and CDR2: DFQATT and SNEGSKA (reference sequence). V gene TRBV20-1 combines with J gene TRBJ2-1; D may be TRBD1 (6 bases). This clonotype originated in a human patient who had a liver transplant. The graft donor may be the source of some T cells. The CDR3 reads CSAEDRGSSSYNEQFF. Here the CDR3 DNA reads TGCAGTGCGGAAGATAGGGGGAGCTCTTCCTACAATGAGCAGTTCTTC.